Listed below are T cell receptor beta chains from one sample, sequenced in a study of spatial heterogeneity in lung cancer. TCRdb ran MiXCR on the 5' RACE reads and lists one entry per CDR3 protein. The table lists 20,000 to 25,000 distinct CDR3 sequences, about 7.6% of them singletons, with roughly 13% in the top ten. This specimen consisted of PBMCs, obtained at surgery. The receptor source for this set is a male donor with early-stage non-small cell lung cancer. CDR3s include the opening cysteine and the closing phenylalanine or tryptophan. The order of the fields is clone size, V gene, D gene, J gene, CDR3 protein, CDR3 DNA. D genes are given only for firm matches. The listing skips clone size in some rows; elsewhere it reads once, few, many or a size class.

abundance: many
v_gene: TRBV28
d_gene: .
j_gene: TRBJ2-7
CDR3aa: CASSLGQGSSYEQYF
CDR3nt: TGTGCCAGCAGTTTGGGGCAGGGTAGCTCCTACGAGCAGTACTTC

abundance: many
v_gene: TRBV29-1
d_gene: .
j_gene: TRBJ1-1
CDR3aa: CSVEIMRDTEAFF
CDR3nt: TGCAGCGTTGAGATTATGAGAGACACTGAAGCTTTCTTT

abundance: many
v_gene: TRBV24-1
d_gene: .
j_gene: TRBJ2-2
CDR3aa: CASGNTGELFF
CDR3nt: TGTGCCAGCGGGAACACCGGGGAGCTGTTTTTT

abundance: many
v_gene: TRBV20-1
d_gene: .
j_gene: TRBJ1-2
CDR3aa: CSAPLREFYGYTF
CDR3nt: TGCAGTGCCCCCCTCCGGGAGTTCTATGGCTACACCTTC

abundance: few
v_gene: TRBV12-3/TRBV12-4
d_gene: .
j_gene: TRBJ1-5
CDR3aa: CASSSDRARMTPQHF
CDR3nt: TGTGCCAGCAGTTCAGACCGGGCCCGCATGACGCCCCAGCATTTT

abundance: few
v_gene: TRBV6-1
d_gene: .
j_gene: TRBJ2-2
CDR3aa: CASSLRLAMELFF
CDR3nt: TGTGCCAGCAGCCTCAGATTAGCCATGGAGCTGTTTTTT

abundance: few
v_gene: TRBV7-9
d_gene: .
j_gene: TRBJ2-3
CDR3aa: CASSLGTVVTDTQYF
CDR3nt: TGTGCCAGCAGCTTAGGGACCGTAGTCACAGATACGCAGTATTTT

abundance: many
v_gene: TRBV12-3/TRBV12-4
d_gene: .
j_gene: TRBJ1-1
CDR3aa: CASSAAGVGTEAFF
CDR3nt: TGTGCCAGCAGTGCCGCAGGGGTGGGCACTGAAGCTTTCTTT

abundance: few
v_gene: TRBV20-1
d_gene: .
j_gene: TRBJ2-1
CDR3aa: CSARGTEQFF
CDR3nt: TGCAGTGCTAGAGGGACAGAGCAGTTCTTC

abundance: few
v_gene: TRBV7-6
d_gene: TRBD1
j_gene: TRBJ2-3
CDR3aa: CASSRGQDTDTQYF
CDR3nt: TGTGCCAGCAGTCGGGGACAGGACACAGATACGCAGTATTTT

abundance: .
v_gene: TRBV20-1
d_gene: .
j_gene: TRBJ2-1
CDR3aa: CSARVPLKYKEQFF
CDR3nt: TGCAGTGCTAGAGTGCCTCTAAAATACAAAGAGCAGTTCTTC

abundance: many
v_gene: TRBV5-6
d_gene: .
j_gene: TRBJ1-1
CDR3aa: CASSLGKDILNTEAFF
CDR3nt: TGTGCCAGCAGCTTAGGGAAGGACATACTGAACACTGAAGCTTTCTTT

abundance: many
v_gene: TRBV9
d_gene: TRBD2
j_gene: TRBJ2-6
CDR3aa: CASNAGLAGDSGANVLTF
CDR3nt: TGTGCCAGCAACGCCGGACTAGCGGGAGATTCTGGGGCCAACGTCCTGACTTTC

abundance: .
v_gene: TRBV5-1
d_gene: .
j_gene: TRBJ2-5
CDR3aa: CASSLAQGALRETQYF
CDR3nt: TGCGCCAGCAGCTTGGCCCAAGGGGCCCTCCGGGAGACCCAGTACTTC

abundance: many
v_gene: TRBV11-2
d_gene: .
j_gene: TRBJ1-2
CDR3aa: CASSLGLGDNYGYTF
CDR3nt: TGTGCCAGCAGCTTAGGGCTAGGAGATAACTATGGCTACACCTTC

abundance: many
v_gene: TRBV10-3
d_gene: .
j_gene: TRBJ1-5
CDR3aa: CAISESGAGSNQPQHF
CDR3nt: TGTGCCATCAGTGAGTCGGGGGCAGGGAGCAATCAGCCCCAGCATTTT

abundance: many
v_gene: TRBV12-5
d_gene: .
j_gene: TRBJ2-2
CDR3aa: CASGLVSTGNTGELFF
CDR3nt: TGTGCTAGTGGTTTGGTATCGACAGGCAACACCGGGGAGCTGTTTTTT

abundance: few
v_gene: TRBV7-3
d_gene: .
j_gene: TRBJ2-5
CDR3aa: CASSFGGRETQYF
CDR3nt: TGTGCCAGCAGCTTTGGGGGCCGGGAGACCCAGTACTTC

abundance: few
v_gene: TRBV20-1
d_gene: TRBD2
j_gene: TRBJ2-3
CDR3aa: CSASFPPAGGPTDTQYF
CDR3nt: TGCAGTGCTAGTTTTCCCCCCGCGGGGGGCCCCACAGATACGCAGTATTTT

abundance: .
v_gene: TRBV12-3/TRBV12-4
d_gene: .
j_gene: TRBJ1-2
CDR3aa: CASSLTEGANYGYTF
CDR3nt: TGTGCCAGCAGTTTAACAGAGGGAGCTAACTATGGCTACACCTTC

abundance: .
v_gene: TRBV7-2
d_gene: .
j_gene: TRBJ2-1
CDR3aa: CASSLNRDNQFF
CDR3nt: TGTGCCAGCAGCTTAAACCGGGACAACCAGTTCTTC

abundance: .
v_gene: TRBV7-2
d_gene: TRBD2
j_gene: TRBJ2-3
CDR3aa: CASSLLAGTTDTQYF
CDR3nt: TGTGCCAGCAGCTTACTAGCGGGAACCACAGATACGCAGTATTTT

abundance: many
v_gene: TRBV20-1
d_gene: .
j_gene: TRBJ1-5
CDR3aa: CSATRGRGNQPQHF
CDR3nt: TGCAGTGCCACTCGAGGACGGGGCAATCAGCCCCAGCATTTT

abundance: many
v_gene: TRBV6-5
d_gene: TRBD1
j_gene: TRBJ2-7
CDR3aa: CASSRRTGGYEQYF
CDR3nt: TGTGCCAGCAGTCGTCGGACAGGGGGATACGAGCAGTACTTC

abundance: .
v_gene: TRBV5-1
d_gene: .
j_gene: TRBJ2-7
CDR3aa: CASSFNGGSHEQYF
CDR3nt: TGCGCCAGCAGCTTTAACGGAGGGTCCCACGAGCAGTACTTC

abundance: many
v_gene: TRBV20-1
d_gene: .
j_gene: TRBJ2-1
CDR3aa: CSADWGKDNEQFF
CDR3nt: TGCAGTGCTGACTGGGGGAAGGACAATGAGCAGTTCTTC

abundance: .
v_gene: TRBV7-9
d_gene: TRBD2
j_gene: TRBJ2-7
CDR3aa: CASSPSGMSSYEQYF
CDR3nt: TGTGCCAGCAGCCCTAGCGGAATGAGCTCCTACGAGCAGTACTTC

abundance: few
v_gene: TRBV6-4
d_gene: .
j_gene: TRBJ2-4
CDR3aa: CASSAPKIAKNIQYF
CDR3nt: TGTGCCAGCAGTGCCCCTAAGATAGCCAAAAACATTCAGTACTTC

abundance: many
v_gene: TRBV28
d_gene: TRBD1
j_gene: TRBJ1-6
CDR3aa: CASYKSTGVNSPLHF
CDR3nt: TGTGCCAGTTACAAATCGACAGGGGTAAATTCACCCCTCCACTTT

abundance: many
v_gene: TRBV28
d_gene: TRBD1
j_gene: TRBJ2-7
CDR3aa: CASTRDRHEQYF
CDR3nt: TGTGCCAGCACCAGGGACAGACACGAGCAGTACTTC

abundance: .
v_gene: TRBV10-2
d_gene: .
j_gene: TRBJ1-5
CDR3aa: CASRPLLQGNQPQHF
CDR3nt: TGCGCCAGCAGACCCCTCTTACAGGGAAATCAGCCCCAGCATTTT

abundance: many
v_gene: TRBV20-1
d_gene: TRBD2
j_gene: TRBJ2-1
CDR3aa: CSAPAPLAGNHEQFF
CDR3nt: TGCAGTGCCCCCGCCCCACTAGCGGGGAACCATGAGCAGTTCTTC

abundance: .
v_gene: TRBV3-1
d_gene: .
j_gene: TRBJ2-1
CDR3aa: CASSHYRLSSYNEQFF
CDR3nt: TGTGCCAGCAGCCACTACAGGCTTAGCTCCTACAATGAGCAGTTCTTC

abundance: many
v_gene: TRBV5-4
d_gene: TRBD1
j_gene: TRBJ2-3
CDR3aa: CASSKGQGASTDTQYF
CDR3nt: TGTGCCAGCAGCAAGGGACAGGGGGCGAGCACAGATACGCAGTATTTT

abundance: .
v_gene: TRBV2
d_gene: .
j_gene: TRBJ2-7
CDR3aa: CASSVDRHGGEQYF
CDR3nt: TGTGCCAGCAGCGTGGACAGGCATGGGGGGGAGCAGTACTTC

abundance: .
v_gene: TRBV20-1
d_gene: .
j_gene: TRBJ2-3
CDR3aa: CSARPPSRATDTQYF
CDR3nt: TGCAGTGCTAGACCACCCTCTAGGGCGACAGATACGCAGTATTTT

abundance: many
v_gene: TRBV5-1
d_gene: TRBD1
j_gene: TRBJ2-3
CDR3aa: CASSYDRAEDTQYF
CDR3nt: TGCGCCAGCAGCTACGACAGGGCAGAAGATACGCAGTATTTT

abundance: many
v_gene: TRBV18
d_gene: .
j_gene: TRBJ2-3
CDR3aa: CASSPFTSSTDTQYF
CDR3nt: TGTGCCAGCTCACCATTTACTAGCAGCACAGATACGCAGTATTTT

abundance: few
v_gene: TRBV12-3/TRBV12-4
d_gene: .
j_gene: TRBJ1-1
CDR3aa: CASSSRRNTEAFF
CDR3nt: TGTGCCAGCAGCTCTCGGAGGAACACTGAAGCTTTCTTT

abundance: .
v_gene: TRBV11-1
d_gene: .
j_gene: TRBJ2-5
CDR3aa: CASSLAGYTQETQYF
CDR3nt: TGTGCCAGCAGCTTAGCGGGATACACTCAAGAGACCCAGTACTTC

abundance: .
v_gene: TRBV18
d_gene: .
j_gene: TRBJ2-7
CDR3aa: CASSLEYEQYF
CDR3nt: TGTGCCAGCTCACTGGAGTACGAGCAGTACTTC

abundance: many
v_gene: TRBV20-1
d_gene: TRBD2
j_gene: TRBJ2-3
CDR3aa: CSARRGAPPDTQYF
CDR3nt: TGCAGTGCTAGGCGGGGGGCCCCTCCGGATACGCAGTATTTT

abundance: .
v_gene: TRBV24-1
d_gene: TRBD1
j_gene: TRBJ1-2
CDR3aa: CATPDRGITFYGYTF
CDR3nt: TGTGCCACCCCGGACAGGGGCATAACCTTCTATGGCTACACCTTC

abundance: .
v_gene: TRBV6-5
d_gene: .
j_gene: TRBJ2-7
CDR3aa: CASSSTGTHSYEQYF
CDR3nt: TGTGCCAGCAGTTCCACCGGGACACACTCCTACGAGCAGTACTTC

abundance: .
v_gene: TRBV25-1
d_gene: .
j_gene: TRBJ2-5
CDR3aa: CASSESRFQETQYF
CDR3nt: TGTGCCAGCAGTGAATCCAGGTTCCAAGAGACCCAGTACTTC